These T cell receptor beta chains were read from a single sample in a study of breast tumors, draining lymph nodes, adjacent tissues. Using its own MiXCR run on the multiplex PCR reads, TCRdb lists one record per CDR3 protein. Of some 25,000 distinct CDR3 sequences listed, over 60% are singletons. The specimen sequenced was tumor-adjacent breast tissue. These receptors originate from a female donor with breast cancer. Some clones in this sample may be carry-over from other donors' samples. The CDR3 runs from the conserved cysteine through the conserved F or W. Each record gives: J gene, D gene, clone size, V gene, CDR3 DNA, CDR3 protein. A D gene is named only where the DNA matches it firmly. A clone size is listed for some rows: how often the clone was seen (once, few, many), or a class if it is expanded.

J: TRBJ2-3; D: .; size: many; V: TRBV19; DNA: TGTGCCAGTAGTGCCGTAACTTCGGGAATTGGTACGCAGTATTTT; CDR3: CASSAVTSGIGTQYF
J: TRBJ2-5; D: TRBD2; size: many; V: TRBV6-1; DNA: TGTGCCAGCAGTGAATCCCCAACACTAGCGGGAGTTGGGGAGACCCAGTACTTC; CDR3: CASSESPTLAGVGETQYF
J: TRBJ2-7; D: .; size: .; V: TRBV5-1; DNA: TGCGCCAGCAGCTTGGGGCGGGACACCTCCTACGAGCAGTACTTC; CDR3: CASSLGRDTSYEQYF
J: TRBJ2-7; D: .; size: medium-sized; V: TRBV11-2; DNA: TGTGCCAGCAGCACCGAAGCGGGTACCTACGAGCAGTACTTC; CDR3: CASSTEAGTYEQYF
J: TRBJ2-3; D: TRBD2; size: .; V: TRBV27; DNA: TGTGCCAGCCAGCGGGGGAGGGATACGCAGTATTTT; CDR3: CASQRGRDTQYF
J: TRBJ2-2; D: .; size: .; V: TRBV13; DNA: TGTGCCAGCAGTGGGGGCGATGGTTTATGGGACACCGGGGAGCTGTTTTTT; CDR3: CASSGGDGLWDTGELFF
J: TRBJ1-5; D: TRBD1; size: .; V: TRBV20-1; DNA: TGCAGTGCTCTCCACACAGGGGGCGATCAGCCCCAGCATTTT; CDR3: CSALHTGGDQPQHF
J: TRBJ2-1; D: .; size: .; V: TRBV7-6; DNA: TGTGCCAGCAGCTCGGAGAACCCCATATACAATGAGCAGTTCTTC; CDR3: CASSSENPIYNEQFF
J: TRBJ2-7; D: .; size: .; V: TRBV20-1; DNA: TGCAGTGCTAAGGTTCAGTGGAGCGAGCAGTACTTC; CDR3: CSAKVQWSEQYF
J: TRBJ2-5; D: .; size: .; V: TRBV12-3/TRBV12-4; DNA: TGTGCCAGCAGTTACGGGTACGAGACCCAGTACTTC; CDR3: CASSYGYETQYF
J: TRBJ1-6; D: .; size: .; V: TRBV20-1; DNA: TGCAGTGCTAGGCCCGGGGCGGGTAGTGATAATTCACCCCTCCACTTT; CDR3: CSARPGAGSDNSPLHF
J: TRBJ2-1; D: TRBD2; size: medium-sized; V: TRBV2; DNA: TGTGCCAGCACGGCGTGGGGACTAGCGGGAGAATTTGAGCAGTTCTTC; CDR3: CASTAWGLAGEFEQFF
J: TRBJ2-7; D: .; size: .; V: TRBV4-1; DNA: TGCGCCAGCAGCCAAGATCTGGCAGGGTCTCAGTCCGACGAGCAGTACTTC; CDR3: CASSQDLAGSQSDEQYF
J: TRBJ1-6; D: .; size: .; V: TRBV5-6; DNA: TGTGCCAGCAGCTTGCGCGGAAACTCCTATAATTCACCCCTCCACTTT; CDR3: CASSLRGNSYNSPLHF
J: TRBJ2-1; D: .; size: .; V: TRBV20-1; DNA: TGCAGTGCTAGAGAATCTCGGCGATACAATGAGCAGTTCTTC; CDR3: CSARESRRYNEQFF
J: TRBJ2-3; D: TRBD2; size: .; V: TRBV7-6; DNA: TGTGCCAGCAGCTTACGAGGAACGGGAGGGCCAAGCACAGATACGCAGTATTTT; CDR3: CASSLRGTGGPSTDTQYF
J: TRBJ2-5; D: TRBD2; size: .; V: TRBV2; DNA: TGTGCCAGCAGTGATTGGACTAGGGGTGAGACCCAGTACTTC; CDR3: CASSDWTRGETQYF
J: TRBJ2-7; D: TRBD1; size: many; V: TRBV30; DNA: TGTGCCTGGATGGAAGCAGGGGGCTACGAGCAGTACTTC; CDR3: CAWMEAGGYEQYF
J: TRBJ2-7; D: TRBD2; size: .; V: TRBV6-1; DNA: TGTGCCAGCATCAAACTAGCGGGAGTGGGAGAGCAGTACTTC; CDR3: CASIKLAGVGEQYF
J: TRBJ2-1; D: .; size: .; V: TRBV15; DNA: TGTGCCACCAGCAGACCGGGACAAGTGAATGAGCAGTTCTTC; CDR3: CATSRPGQVNEQFF
J: TRBJ2-7; D: .; size: .; V: TRBV4-2; DNA: TGTGCCAGCAGCCAATTTCCTCCGACGGGTTACGAGCAGTACTTC; CDR3: CASSQFPPTGYEQYF
J: TRBJ2-5; D: .; size: few; V: TRBV5-1; DNA: TGCGCCAGCAGCTTGTTGAAAGGAGGAGCGGTCCAAGAGACCCAGTACTTC; CDR3: CASSLLKGGAVQETQYF